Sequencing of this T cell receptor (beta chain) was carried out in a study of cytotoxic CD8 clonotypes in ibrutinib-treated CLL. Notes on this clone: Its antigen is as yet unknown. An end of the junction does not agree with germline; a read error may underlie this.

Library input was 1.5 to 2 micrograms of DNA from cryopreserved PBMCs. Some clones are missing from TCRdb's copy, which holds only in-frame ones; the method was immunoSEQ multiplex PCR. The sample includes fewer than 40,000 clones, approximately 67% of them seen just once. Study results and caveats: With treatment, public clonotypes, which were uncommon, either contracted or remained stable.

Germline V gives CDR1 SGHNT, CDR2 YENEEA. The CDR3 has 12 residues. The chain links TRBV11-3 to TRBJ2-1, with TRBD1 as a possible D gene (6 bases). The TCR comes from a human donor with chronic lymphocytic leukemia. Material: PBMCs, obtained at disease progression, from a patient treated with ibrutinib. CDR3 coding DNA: TGTGCCAGCAGCCGGCACTCGGGACAACTCGTCTTC. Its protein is CASSRHSGQLVF.